The present T cell receptor (beta chain) was sequenced within a study of T cells after yellow fever vaccination. The CDR3 has 14 residues. Germline V gene lookup returns CDR1 SGHNT and CDR2 YENEEA. V lost 7 bases to trimming and J lost 2 bases; unmatched junction nucleotides: 5. TCRdb analysed the 5' RACE reads with MiXCR anew, one entry per CDR3 protein. The sample yields roughly 520,000 distinct CDR3 sequences, around a fifth seen once. This sequence was found in a man aged 18 to 29 who received the YFV17D yellow fever vaccine. The material was PBMCs, obtained roughly 20 days after the first yellow fever vaccination. The genes are TRBV11-3 and TRBJ1-1, with 9 bases lining up with TRBD1. The CDR3 is CASKRQGVNTEAFF. CDR3 bases: TGTGCCAGCAAGAGACAGGGGGTTAACACTGAAGCTTTCTTT.